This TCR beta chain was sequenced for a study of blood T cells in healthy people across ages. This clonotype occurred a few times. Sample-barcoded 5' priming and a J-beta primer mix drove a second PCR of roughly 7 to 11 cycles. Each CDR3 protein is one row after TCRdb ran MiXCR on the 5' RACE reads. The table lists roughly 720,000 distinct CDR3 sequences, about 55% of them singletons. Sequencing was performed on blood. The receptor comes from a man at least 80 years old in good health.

The CDR3 reads CASSLRGWGLDEQYF. As DNA, the CDR3 is TGTGCCAGCAGTTTACGGGGGTGGGGCCTCGACGAGCAGTACTTC. This rearrangement joins TRBV27 to TRBJ2-4; a possible D gene is TRBD2 (6 bases). The J call is in doubt because the DNA end fits TRBJ2-7 better. CDR1 and CDR2 from the germline V gene are MNHEY and SMNVEV (reference sequence). CDR3 length: 15 residues.